This T cell receptor (beta chain) was retrieved from a study of blood T cell repertoires in COVID-19. Data came from immunoSEQ multiplex PCR; TCRdb stores just in-frame clones and leaves some out. This table holds some 64,000 clones, 75% to 80% found once. This clonotype was obtained from a woman aged 60-75 years with acute or convalescent COVID-19. The sample consisted of peripheral blood.

CDR3 DNA sequence: TGCGCCAGCAGAATGAGGGATGGTGGCTACACCTTC. Amino acids: CASRMRDGGYTF. The chain joins TRBV4-1 to TRBJ1-2; D is unresolved. Trimming pared 6 bases from V and 7 bases from J, leaving 12 bases between. The CDR3 loop spans 12 amino acids. In germline, CDR1 is MGHRA, CDR2 YSYEKL.